The present entry profiles one TCR beta chain with its context. What it binds is unknown. This sample includes further DNA sequences coding for the same CDR3. The data were obtained in a study of beta chain features in type 1 diabetes. CDR1 is SEHNR and CDR2 is FQNEAQ in the germline V gene (reference sequence). The ends were cut back, 0 bases at V and 0 bases at J, with 7 bases in the middle. The CDR3 is made up of 15 amino acids. Of the isolated RNA, all was reverse transcribed, and so the sequenced material was expressed TCRB transcripts. Here immunoSEQ multiplex PCR was the method, and the copy in TCRdb shows in-frame clones only, minus some. This sample has about 900,000 clones, with about a sixth found just once. Study results and limitations: Naive, central memory and Treg TCRB repertoires appeared more alike in patients than in healthy donors. Moderately but significantly shorter TCRB CDR3s were found in Type 1 diabetes patients in all four CD4+ subsets.

Sequenced material: naive CD4+ T cells from blood. The clonotype comes from a woman younger than 35 in good health. The genes are TRBV7-9 and TRBJ2-3; the D is unclear. The CDR3: CASSLAGSSTDTQYF. In DNA, the CDR3 is TGTGCCAGCAGCTTAGCGGGCTCGAGCACAGATACGCAGTATTTT.